This T cell receptor beta chain was sequenced in a study of T cell responses to AZD1222 COVID-19 vaccine. Note on this clone: What it recognizes is unknown.

Trimming shortened V by 6 bases and J by 15 bases, and 24 bases separated the two germline ends. This CDR3 is built from 15 residues. The V gene's germline CDR1 is SGHAT and CDR2 FQNNGV. TCRdb's copy holds only in-frame clones and misses some; the assay was immunoSEQ multiplex PCR. The sample contains 70,000 or so clones, around four fifths of which appear only once. General study results and limits: Regions left unmutated in variants are reportedly the target of nearly half of spike-specific TCRs.

The source was peripheral blood, collected 28 days after the second AZD1222 dose. The source of this sequence is an adult who received the AZD1222 COVID-19 vaccine. The rearrangement links TRBV11-2 to TRBJ1-6, with D maybe TRBD1 (5 bases). The CDR3 DNA follows: TGTGCCAGCAGGGGGACGGGACGGTCAAGTGAGAACCTCCACTTT. Encoded protein: CASRGTGRSSENLHF.